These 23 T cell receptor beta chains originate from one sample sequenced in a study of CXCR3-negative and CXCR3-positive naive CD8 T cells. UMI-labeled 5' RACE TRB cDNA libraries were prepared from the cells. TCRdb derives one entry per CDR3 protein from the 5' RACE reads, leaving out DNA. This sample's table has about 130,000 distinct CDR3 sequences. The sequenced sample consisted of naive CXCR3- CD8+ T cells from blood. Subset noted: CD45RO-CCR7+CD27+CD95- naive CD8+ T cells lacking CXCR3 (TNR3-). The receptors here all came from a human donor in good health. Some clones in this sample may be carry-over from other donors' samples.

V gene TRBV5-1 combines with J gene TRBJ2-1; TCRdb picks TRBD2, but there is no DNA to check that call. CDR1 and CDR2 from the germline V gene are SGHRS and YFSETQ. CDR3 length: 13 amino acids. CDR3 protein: CASWGASGNEQFF.

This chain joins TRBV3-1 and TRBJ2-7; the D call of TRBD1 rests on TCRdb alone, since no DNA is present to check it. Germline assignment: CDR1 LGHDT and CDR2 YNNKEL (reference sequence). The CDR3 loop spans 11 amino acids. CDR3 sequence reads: CASSPGTTQYF.

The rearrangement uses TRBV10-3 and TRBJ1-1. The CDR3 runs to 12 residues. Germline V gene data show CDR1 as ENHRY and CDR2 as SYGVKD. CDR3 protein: CASLTDNTEAFF.

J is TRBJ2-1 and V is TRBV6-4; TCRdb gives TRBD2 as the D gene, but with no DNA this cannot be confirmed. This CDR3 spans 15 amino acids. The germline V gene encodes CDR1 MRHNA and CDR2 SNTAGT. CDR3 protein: CASSGGGGAVNEQFF.

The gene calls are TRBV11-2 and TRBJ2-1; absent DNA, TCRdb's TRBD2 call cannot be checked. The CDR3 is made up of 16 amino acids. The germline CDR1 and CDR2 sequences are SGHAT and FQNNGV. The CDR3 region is CASSLDPSILGNEQFF.

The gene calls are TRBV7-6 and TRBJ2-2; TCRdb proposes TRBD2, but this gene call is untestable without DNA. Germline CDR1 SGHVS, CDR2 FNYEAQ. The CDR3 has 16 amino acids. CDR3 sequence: CASSLGAGGPPGELFF. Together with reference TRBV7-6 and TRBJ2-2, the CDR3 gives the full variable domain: GAGVSQSPRYKVTKRGQDVALRCDPISGHVSLYWYRQALGQGPEFLTYFNYEAQQDKSGLPNDRFSAERPEGSISTLTIQRTEQRDSAMYRCASSLGAGGPPGELFFGEGSRLTVL.

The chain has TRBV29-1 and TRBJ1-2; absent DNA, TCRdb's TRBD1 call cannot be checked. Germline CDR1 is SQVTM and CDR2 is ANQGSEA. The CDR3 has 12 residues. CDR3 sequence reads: CSATTGPYGYTF.

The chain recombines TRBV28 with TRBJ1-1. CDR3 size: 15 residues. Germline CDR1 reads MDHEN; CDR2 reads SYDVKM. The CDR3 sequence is CASSLLAESDTEAFF. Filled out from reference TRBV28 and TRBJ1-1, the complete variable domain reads DVKVTQSSRYLVKRTGEKVFLECVQDMDHENMFWYRQDPGLGLRLIYFSYDVKMKEKGDIPEGYSVSREKKERFSLILESASTNQTSMYLCASSLLAESDTEAFFGQGTRLTVV.

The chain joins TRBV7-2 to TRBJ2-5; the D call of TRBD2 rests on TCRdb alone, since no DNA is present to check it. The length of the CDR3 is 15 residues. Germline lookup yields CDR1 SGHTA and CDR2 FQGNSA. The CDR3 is CASSLGGGSQETQYF.

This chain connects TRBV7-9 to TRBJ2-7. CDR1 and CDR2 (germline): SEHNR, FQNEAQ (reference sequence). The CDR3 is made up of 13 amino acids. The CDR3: CASSPKLKSEQYF.

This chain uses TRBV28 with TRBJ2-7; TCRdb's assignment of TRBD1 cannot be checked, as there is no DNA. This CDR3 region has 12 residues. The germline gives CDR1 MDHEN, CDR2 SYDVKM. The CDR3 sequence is CASSETGDEQYF.

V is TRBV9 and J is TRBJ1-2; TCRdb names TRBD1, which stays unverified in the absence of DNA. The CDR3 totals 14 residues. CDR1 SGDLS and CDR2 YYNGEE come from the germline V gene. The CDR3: CASSVGTGDYGYTF.

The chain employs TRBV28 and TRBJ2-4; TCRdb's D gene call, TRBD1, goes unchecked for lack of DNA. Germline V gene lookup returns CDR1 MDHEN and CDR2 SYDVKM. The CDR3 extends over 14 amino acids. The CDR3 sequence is CASSTTGLEYIQYF.

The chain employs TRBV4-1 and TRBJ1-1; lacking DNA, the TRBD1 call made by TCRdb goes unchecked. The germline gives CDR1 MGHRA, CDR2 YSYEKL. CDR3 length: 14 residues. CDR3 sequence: CASSQVPDRTEAFF.

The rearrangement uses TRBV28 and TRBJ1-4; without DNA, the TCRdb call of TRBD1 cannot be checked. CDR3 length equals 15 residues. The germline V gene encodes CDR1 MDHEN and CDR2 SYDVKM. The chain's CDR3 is CASSLVPGGNEKLFF.

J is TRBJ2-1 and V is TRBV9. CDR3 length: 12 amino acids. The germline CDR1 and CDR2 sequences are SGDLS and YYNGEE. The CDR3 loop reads CASSVGGSEQFF.

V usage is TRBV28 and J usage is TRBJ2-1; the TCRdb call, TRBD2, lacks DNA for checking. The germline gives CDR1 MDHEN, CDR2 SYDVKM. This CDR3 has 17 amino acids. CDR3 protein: CASSFGNMGEGQDEQFF.

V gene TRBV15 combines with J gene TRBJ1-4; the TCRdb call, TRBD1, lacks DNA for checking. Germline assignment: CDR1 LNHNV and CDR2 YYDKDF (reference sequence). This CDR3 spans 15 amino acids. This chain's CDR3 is CATSSSTGEGEKLFF. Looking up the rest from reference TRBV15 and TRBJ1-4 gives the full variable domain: DAMVIQNPRYQVTQFGKPVTLSCSQTLNHNVMYWYQQKSSQAPKLLFHYYDKDFNNEADTPDNFQSRRPNTSFCFLDIRSPGLGDTAMYLCATSSSTGEGEKLFFGSGTQLSVL.

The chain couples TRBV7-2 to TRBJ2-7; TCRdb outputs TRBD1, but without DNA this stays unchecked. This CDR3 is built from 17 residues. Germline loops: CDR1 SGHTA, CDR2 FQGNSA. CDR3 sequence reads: CASSFSSDRASSYEQYF. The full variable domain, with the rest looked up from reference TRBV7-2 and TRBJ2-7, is GAGVSQSPSNKVTEKGKDVELRCDPISGHTALYWYRQSLGQGLEFLIYFQGNSAPDKSGLPSDRFSAERTGGSVSTLTIQRTQQEDSAVYLCASSFSSDRASSYEQYFGPGTRLTVT.

The CDR3 sequence: CSVDGGNTIYF. The chain carries TRBV29-1 and TRBJ1-3. The germline CDR1 and CDR2 sequences are SQVTM and ANQGSEA. The CDR3 covers 11 residues.

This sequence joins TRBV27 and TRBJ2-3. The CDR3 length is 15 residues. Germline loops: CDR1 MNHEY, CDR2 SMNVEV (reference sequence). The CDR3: CASSPVVRSPDTQYF.

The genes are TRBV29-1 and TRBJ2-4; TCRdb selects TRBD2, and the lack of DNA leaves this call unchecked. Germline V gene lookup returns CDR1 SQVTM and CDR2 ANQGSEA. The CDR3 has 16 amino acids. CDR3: CSVEEGWIAGANIQYF.

Here the CDR3 reads CASSPHTGVGYNEQFF. This sequence joins TRBV7-6 and TRBJ2-1; TCRdb outputs TRBD2, but without DNA this stays unchecked. This CDR3 region has 16 residues. CDR1 is SGHVS, CDR2 FNYEAQ, per germline.